This is a list of T cell receptor beta chains from one sample in a study of T cells in narcolepsy. Generated by immunoSEQ multiplex PCR, the TCRdb table keeps only in-frame clones and is missing some. This table has about 30,000 clones, more than 75% appearing once. Sequenced input: CD45RA- memory CD4+ T cells from PBMCs. All receptors come from a human donor with narcolepsy. Each CDR3 is given without its conserved first and last residue. D genes are given only for firm matches. Clone size is stated in some rows and not others, as once, few, many or a class when expanded.

v_call	clone_size	j_call	d_call	cdr3_aa
TRBV7-2	.	TRBJ2-2	TRBD1	ASRTGGRTGELF
TRBV6-1	.	TRBJ2-7	.	ASSDRFSSYEQY
TRBV4-3	once	TRBJ2-1	.	ASSRRELNEQF
TRBV6-1	once	TRBJ1-3	.	AISSFGGD
TRBV28	.	TRBJ2-3	.	ASKPGFADTQY
TRBV6-5	.	TRBJ2-7	TRBD1	ASSRDREKQY
TRBV19	.	TRBJ2-3	.	ASRISGDTQY
TRBV30	.	TRBJ1-1	.	AWTRSGLL
TRBV9	.	TRBJ2-5	.	ASSVGHYQETQY
TRBV2	.	TRBJ1-1	.	ASTERGGGEAF
TRBV9	.	TRBJ2-1	TRBD2	ASSVGPGGYNEQF
TRBV11-2	.	TRBJ2-7	TRBD2	ASSLVPAGGRGGGQY
TRBV5-1	.	TRBJ1-5	.	ASSLDEGSNQPQH
TRBV7-9	.	TRBJ2-1	TRBD1	ASSLVVGTGEHNEQF
TRBV28	.	TRBJ1-2	.	ASSPRDYGYT
TRBV5-4	.	TRBJ2-6	.	ASSLEGPSGANVLT
TRBV25-1	.	TRBJ2-5	TRBD2	ASSAATLASGSLVEQY
TRBV4-3	once	TRBJ2-2	.	ASSHGGNTGELF
TRBV15	.	TRBJ2-1	.	ATSRDISGKGEF
TRBV5-1	.	TRBJ2-7	TRBD1	ASSLRTGRGEQY
TRBV4-1	once	TRBJ1-2	.	ASSQDQGEHYGYT
TRBV6-5	.	TRBJ2-1	.	ASSPGVNEQF
TRBV6-1	.	TRBJ2-7	TRBD2	ASSAPLRGTSVGEYEQY
TRBV11-2	.	TRBJ2-7	.	ASSLVGRSSYEQY
TRBV25-1	once	TRBJ2-2	TRBD1	ASRETGGSGGELF
TRBV6-1	.	TRBJ2-5	.	ASSGSGTETQY
TRBV5-1	.	TRBJ2-7	.	ASSLAGGTGSYEQY
TRBV12-5	.	TRBJ2-5	TRBD2	ASGLAGGPETQY
TRBV6-6	.	TRBJ1-2	.	ASSYKGRGDGYT
TRBV4-3	.	TRBJ2-2	TRBD2	ASSPRLAGNTGELF
TRBV5-1	.	TRBJ2-1	.	ARSTKGLFHYNEQF
TRBV5-5	once	TRBJ2-2	.	ASSLMQTGELF
TRBV30	.	TRBJ2-7	.	AWSVSIYEQY
TRBV6-6	.	TRBJ2-5	.	ASSPGGSGETQY
TRBV7-2	.	TRBJ2-3	.	ASSLASGRNTDTQY
TRBV14	once	TRBJ1-2	.	ASSQVDSGIYGYT
TRBV2	.	TRBJ2-2	TRBD1	ASSLTGDGELF
TRBV9	.	TRBJ2-7	.	ASSGTVGSYEQY
TRBV5-4	.	TRBJ2-1	.	ASSRKGVGYNEQF
TRBV30	.	TRBJ2-5	TRBD2	AWRPAGELYQETQY
TRBV15	.	TRBJ1-1	.	ATSRERSVPPEAF